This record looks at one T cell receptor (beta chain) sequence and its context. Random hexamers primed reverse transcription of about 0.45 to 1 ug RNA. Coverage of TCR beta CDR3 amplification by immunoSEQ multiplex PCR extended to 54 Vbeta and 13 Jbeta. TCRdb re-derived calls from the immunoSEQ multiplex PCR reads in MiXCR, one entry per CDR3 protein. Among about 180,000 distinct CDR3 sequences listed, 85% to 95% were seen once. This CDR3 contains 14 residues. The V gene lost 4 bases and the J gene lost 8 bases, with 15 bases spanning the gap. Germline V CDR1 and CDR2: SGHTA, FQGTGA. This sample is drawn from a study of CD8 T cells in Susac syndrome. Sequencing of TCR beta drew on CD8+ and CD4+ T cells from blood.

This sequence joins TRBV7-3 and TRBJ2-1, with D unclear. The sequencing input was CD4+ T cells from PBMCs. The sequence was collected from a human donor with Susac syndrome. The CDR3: CASSSGPLSDEQFF. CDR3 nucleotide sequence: TGTGCCAGCAGCTCCGGACCGCTATCGGATGAGCAGTTCTTC.